The present T cell receptor beta chain was sequenced within a study of cytomegalovirus exposure and HLA in healthy donors. Turning to the study itself: Earlier, 117 million unique TCR beta sequences were recovered from approximately 200 million T cells by an analysis.

This PCR relied on a set of 60 Vbeta primers and 13 Jbeta primers. TCRdb's copy holds only in-frame clones and misses some; the assay was immunoSEQ multiplex PCR. In the table there are tens of thousands of clones, about three fifths of which are singletons. Trimming cost V 0 bases and J 2 bases, with 7 bases left between them. Germline V gives CDR1 LNHNV, CDR2 YYDKDF (reference sequence). The CDR3 length is 14 residues. On this clone: As yet, its antigen is unknown.

Regarding the study as a whole: In vitro testing confirmed a few CMV-associated chains as specific for CMV antigens.

The chain links TRBV15 to TRBJ2-5; D call uncertain. The source of this sequence is a woman younger than 45 in good health and CMV-seropositive. The source material was PBMCs. Written as DNA, the CDR3 is TGTGCCACCAGCAGAGAGAACTATCAAGAGACCCAGTACTTC. Protein sequence: CATSRENYQETQYF.